The source of this TCR beta chain is a study of CD8 T cells in ankylosing spondylitis. Study-wide results and caveats: A motif of fewer than ten highly homologous TCR beta variants was seen as apparently characteristic of ankylosing spondylitis blood.

In its sample, this clonotype was seen a few times. What it binds is not known. Generation of TCR beta libraries employed quantitative 5'-RACE incorporating molecular barcodes. TCRdb analysed the 5' RACE reads with MiXCR anew, one entry per CDR3 protein. The repertoire holds a few hundred thousand distinct CDR3 sequences, with about 22% as singletons. After removal of 4 bases from V and 9 bases from J, the junction contained 20 bases not matched to a gene. This CDR3 comprises 18 residues. Germline values: CDR1 LGHDT, CDR2 YNNKEL (reference sequence). The source material was blood, either unsorted or a sorted T cell fraction (not recorded which). This chain uses TRBV3-1 with TRBJ2-1; 8 nucleotides agree with TRBD2. This clonotype was sampled from a male donor with ankylosing spondylitis. DNA of the CDR3: TGTGCCAGCAGCCTCTCGGGAGGGGTAGCGGGATCGGTACGTGAGCAGTTCTTC. Protein: CASSLSGGVAGSVREQFF.